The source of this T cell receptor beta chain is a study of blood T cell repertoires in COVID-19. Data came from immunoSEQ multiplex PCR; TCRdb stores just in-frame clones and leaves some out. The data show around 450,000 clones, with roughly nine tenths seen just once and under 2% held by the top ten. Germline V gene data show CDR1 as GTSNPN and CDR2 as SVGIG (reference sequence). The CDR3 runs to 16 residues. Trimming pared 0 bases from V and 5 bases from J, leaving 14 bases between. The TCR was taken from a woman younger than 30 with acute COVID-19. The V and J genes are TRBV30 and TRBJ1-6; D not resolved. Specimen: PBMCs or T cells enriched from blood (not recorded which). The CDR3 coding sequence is TGTGCCTGGAGTGTAAAAGTGACACAAGATAATTCACCCCTCCACTTT. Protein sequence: CAWSVKVTQDNSPLHF.